This T cell receptor beta chain was documented in a study of cytomegalovirus exposure and HLA in healthy donors. With respect to this clone: Its antigen is still unknown.

Findings and caveats of the study: High sensitivity and specificity were reportedly achieved when the classifier diagnosed cytomegalovirus status. A later analysis revealed that TCR association rates differed between HLA loci, peaking at DRB1 and bottoming out at HLA-C. Specificity of a few CMV-associated chains for CMV antigens was verified in vitro.

The PCR made use of 60 Vbeta and 13 Jbeta primers. Original processing notes: An analysis performed later counted 73 million or so unique TCR beta chains (approximately 11 million of them shared). The method was immunoSEQ multiplex PCR; TCRdb's version includes in-frame clones alone and lacks a portion of them. V, J and clone size are those of that table, while D and trimming were read from the DNA. The specimen's table records approximately 120,000 clones. Germline V gene lookup returns CDR1 MNHEY and CDR2 SMNVEV (reference sequence). J gave up 5 bases and V 5 bases, and 12 bases lay outside the gene matches. The CDR3 contains 16 residues.

The source is a man in his forties in good health and CMV-seronegative. The sample was PBMCs. The rearrangement joins TRBV27 to TRBJ2-4; 7 positions match TRBD2. As DNA, the CDR3 is TGTGCCAGCAGTCCCAGAATAGCGGGTATAGAAAACATTCAGTACTTC. This encodes CASSPRIAGIENIQYF.